A few counts support the clone carrying this TCR beta chain. The target antigen is unknown. Germline CDR1 reads KGHSH; CDR2 reads LQKENI. The V and J ends lost 1 base and 2 bases respectively, with 10 bases between them. CDR3 length: 15 residues. A library of TCRbeta sequences, prepared with unique molecular identifiers, was generated. TCRdb independently ran MiXCR on the PCR reads; one entry per CDR3 protein. The data hold some 80,000 distinct CDR3 sequences, with 15% to 20% observed a single time. The sample is drawn from a study of T-cell reconstitution after alpha-beta-depleted transplantation in children. Broader study findings: The study reportedly traced alpha-beta T cells about two months after transplant to several hundred expanded graft clones. Some patients owed their high day-60 TCRbeta diversity to surviving recipient T cells and thymic progenitors. Once a year had passed after transplant, T-cell counts and diversity came mostly from newly produced T cells.

The material sequenced was PBMCs, mostly from graft donor cells, taken 360 days after TCRalphabeta/CD19-depleted stem cell transplant. This sequence joins TRBV18 and TRBJ2-3, with D possibly TRBD2 on 6 matching bases. This TCR came from a male patient between 2 and 10 years old who had a stem cell transplant for acute lymphoblastic leukemia, so the T cells may come from the graft donor. Here the CDR3 reads CASSPRGTSTDTQYF. The CDR3 DNA is TGTGCCAGCTCACCACGGGGGACTTCCACAGATACGCAGTATTTT.